A selection of T cell receptor beta chains follows, all from one sample in a study of shared clonotypes between healthy human individuals. Clones were sequenced by immunoSEQ multiplex PCR, and TCRdb holds only the in-frame ones, with some missing. The data show more than 2 million clones, 90% to 95% seen once. The specimen sequenced was naive CD8+ T cells from PBMCs. All receptors derive from a man between 18 and 29 years old in good health. Some clones in this sample may be carry-over from other donors' samples. Both conserved end residues are part of each CDR3. The D gene is left open where the match is weak. Size is omitted from some rows. Given values are once, few, many or a class for expanded clones.

d_call,j_call,clone_size,v_call,cdr3_nt,cdr3_aa
.,TRBJ2-7,.,TRBV29-1,TGCAGCGTTGGAGGCGACTACACAACTAACTACGAGCAGTACTTC,CSVGGDYTTNYEQYF
TRBD2,TRBJ2-7,.,TRBV6-5,TGTGCCACAACCGGACTAGCGGGCATCCAGTACTTC,CATTGLAGIQYF
.,TRBJ1-1,.,TRBV27,TGTGCCAGCGCCCTTCTCCTAAGCGGGAACACTGAAGCTTTCTTT,CASALLLSGNTEAFF
.,TRBJ1-1,.,TRBV19,TGTGCCAGTACCGACCCCGTATCTTCTGAAGCTTTCTTT,CASTDPVSSEAFF
.,TRBJ1-5,.,TRBV30,TGTGCCTGGAGTCCAAACAGTGAGTTCAATCAGCCCCAGCATTTT,CAWSPNSEFNQPQHF
.,TRBJ1-2,.,TRBV13,TGTGCCAGCAGCTTAGGGGGCGCGGTCGGCTACACCTTC,CASSLGGAVGYTF
.,TRBJ2-7,once,TRBV7-9,TGTGCCAGCAGCCAAACGACCTACGAGCAGTACTTC,CASSQTTYEQYF
TRBD1,TRBJ2-1,.,TRBV19,TGTGCCAGTAGTATAGAACCGGGACAGTACAATGAGCAGTTCTTC,CASSIEPGQYNEQFF
.,TRBJ1-3,.,TRBV6-1,TGTGCCAGCAGTGAAGGGGGATGGGGCGGAAACACCATATATTTT,CASSEGGWGGNTIYF
TRBD1,TRBJ1-4,.,TRBV6-1,TGTGCCAGCAGTCAGGAGGACAGGGTTAATGAAAAACTGTTTTTT,CASSQEDRVNEKLFF
.,TRBJ1-1,.,TRBV4-1,TGCGCCAGCAGCCCCCAGGGGCAGGGGAACACTGAAGCTTTCTTT,CASSPQGQGNTEAFF
.,TRBJ1-1,.,TRBV7-9,TGTGCCACCAACGCCTGGCCTGGGAACGGGCAGGACACTGAAGCTTTCTTT,CATNAWPGNGQDTEAFF
.,TRBJ1-1,.,TRBV29-1,TGCAGCGTTGGATTAGGTAGCGGCACTGAAGCTTTCTTT,CSVGLGSGTEAFF
.,TRBJ2-7,.,TRBV7-9,TGTGCCAGCAGCTTAGTTCTGGTCTACGAGCAGTACTTC,CASSLVLVYEQYF
TRBD1,TRBJ1-2,few,TRBV27,TGTGCCAGCACCCCCTACAGGGGTAAGGAAGATGGCTACACCTTC,CASTPYRGKEDGYTF
.,TRBJ1-1,.,TRBV6-1,TGTGCCAGCAGTGCCCGGTTGCCGAACACTGAAGCTTTCTTT,CASSARLPNTEAFF
.,TRBJ2-7,.,TRBV6-1,TGTGCCAGCAGTGAAGAGGCGGACCAGCGGAGGTACGAGCAGTACTTC,CASSEEADQRRYEQYF
TRBD1,TRBJ2-7,.,TRBV13,TGTGCCAGCAGCCCCCAAGACACTACAGGGGGCGCAAAGGGCACTATATTC,CASSPQDTTGGAKGTIF
.,TRBJ2-5,.,TRBV7-6,TGTGCCAGCATGGACCGTAGCCAAGAGACCCAGTACTTC,CASMDRSQETQYF
TRBD2,TRBJ2-2,.,TRBV18,TGTGCCAGCTCACTACCGTTTCGAGCGGGAGGGTACACCGGGGAGCTGTTTTTT,CASSLPFRAGGYTGELFF
.,TRBJ1-1,few,TRBV4-1,TGCGCCAGCAGCCAAGATTCGTTGCAGCTCGAAGCTTTCTTT,CASSQDSLQLEAFF
.,TRBJ2-7,once,TRBV7-9,TGTGCCAGCAGGGGGACCCCAAAGGGAGAGACCTACGAGCAGTACTTC,CASRGTPKGETYEQYF
.,TRBJ1-1,.,TRBV27,TGTGCCAGCAGTTTGGCCGGGAACACTGAAGCTTTCTTT,CASSLAGNTEAFF
.,TRBJ1-1,.,TRBV2,TGTGCCAGCAGTGAAGCAGGGGCTACGAACACTGAAGCTTTCTTT,CASSEAGATNTEAFF
.,TRBJ1-1,.,TRBV9,TGTGCCAGCAGCCCTCCGGGGGGGCAGCTGAACACTGAAGCTTTCTTT,CASSPPGGQLNTEAFF
.,TRBJ2-7,once,TRBV27,TGTGCCAGCAGTTTGATTAAGGGTACAGGGCTCTCCTACGAGCAGTACTTC,CASSLIKGTGLSYEQYF
.,TRBJ2-1,.,TRBV6-1,TGTGCCAGCAGTGATGCCCGTTTCTCCTACAATGAGCAGTTCTTC,CASSDARFSYNEQFF
.,TRBJ2-1,.,TRBV29-1,TGCAGCGTTGAAGGGGCAGGGAATGAGCAGTTCTTC,CSVEGAGNEQFF
TRBD1,TRBJ2-3,.,TRBV27,TGTGCCAGCAGTCCGGACAGGCGCACAGATACGCAGTATTTT,CASSPDRRTDTQYF
.,TRBJ2-7,.,TRBV25-1,TGTGCCAGCAGTGCCTTGTACGGGACGGAAGCCTACGAGCAGTACTTC,CASSALYGTEAYEQYF
TRBD2,TRBJ2-1,.,TRBV7-9,TGTGCCAGCAGTGGGCTGGTGGGGCGGGAGGGTGTAAGTCCCAATGAGCAGTTCTTC,CASSGLVGREGVSPNEQFF
.,TRBJ1-1,.,TRBV5-5,TGTGCCAGCAGCTTGTGGGATGGGACTGAAGCTTTCTTT,CASSLWDGTEAFF
.,TRBJ2-1,.,TRBV28,TGTGCCAGCAGTTCAGACCCCGTCGACAATGAGCAGTTCTTC,CASSSDPVDNEQFF
TRBD1,TRBJ1-2,.,TRBV2,TGTGCCAGCACGGCAGGGGGGTATGGCTACACCTTC,CASTAGGYGYTF
.,TRBJ1-5,few,TRBV4-2,TGTGCCAGCAGCCAAGCCTGGAATGAGGGGAAGGAGCAGCATTTT,CASSQAWNEGKEQHF
TRBD1,TRBJ1-1,.,TRBV28,TGTGCCAGCAGTTTATTGGGGACAGGAGGGAACACTGAAGCTTTCTTT,CASSLLGTGGNTEAFF
.,TRBJ2-1,.,TRBV27,TGTGCCAGCAGTTTAATATCCCTTGGACCCTTGCACAATGAGCAGTTCTTC,CASSLISLGPLHNEQFF
.,TRBJ2-2,.,TRBV27,TGTGCCAGCAGTCCGGGCTTAGTAGAGCTGTTTTTT,CASSPGLVELFF
.,TRBJ1-5,.,TRBV7-9,TGTGCCAGCAGCTTATCCCAGCCCCAGCATTTT,CASSLSQPQHF
TRBD2,TRBJ2-1,.,TRBV11-3,TGTGCCAGCAGCTTATTCGGCGGGACTAGTGAATACAATGAGCAGTTCTTC,CASSLFGGTSEYNEQFF
.,TRBJ2-3,.,TRBV27,TGTGCCAGCGGTACTAGCACAGATACGCAGTATTTT,CASGTSTDTQYF
.,TRBJ2-7,.,TRBV6-1,TGTGCCAGCAGTGAACGGAGCTCCTACGAGCAGTACTTC,CASSERSSYEQYF
.,TRBJ1-1,.,TRBV19,TGTGCCAGTAGTATAGCCCCCGGGACGGCCAACACTGAAGCTTTCTTT,CASSIAPGTANTEAFF
.,TRBJ2-3,.,TRBV27,TGTGCCAGCAGTTTACCCAGGGACTTCGGTACGCAGTATTTT,CASSLPRDFGTQYF
.,TRBJ2-1,.,TRBV7-9,TGTGCCAGCAGCGCCACAGGCCGGGCCTACAATGAGCAGTTCTTC,CASSATGRAYNEQFF
.,TRBJ1-1,.,TRBV30,TGTGCCTGGACGCCCCCCTGGATCTTT,CAWTPPWIF
.,TRBJ2-3,.,TRBV9,TGTGCCAGCAGCGTAGCTGGACTGCTCACAGATACGCAGTATTTT,CASSVAGLLTDTQYF
TRBD1,TRBJ1-1,.,TRBV9,TGTGCCAGCAGCGTAGCTCGGGCAGGGGGCACTGAAGCTTTCTTT,CASSVARAGGTEAFF
TRBD2,TRBJ2-7,.,TRBV10-3,TGTGCCATCAGTGAGTCAGCCAGCGGGGACCCCTACGAGCAGTACTTC,CAISESASGDPYEQYF
.,TRBJ2-5,once,TRBV7-8,TGTGCCAGCAGCTTAGCGCTGGGCCACCTTCTGGAGACCCAGTACTTC,CASSLALGHLLETQYF
.,TRBJ1-1,few,TRBV2,TGTGCCAGCAGTGAAGAGGCGTCAGGGAACGGTGAAGCTTTCTTT,CASSEEASGNGEAFF
TRBD1,TRBJ2-1,.,TRBV5-4,TGTGCCAGCAGCTTGGGGGACAGCTCCTACAATGAGCAGTTCTTC,CASSLGDSSYNEQFF
.,TRBJ2-1,.,TRBV6-5,TGTGCCAGCAGTTACGAAGGGCCCGGAGATGAGCAGTTCTTC,CASSYEGPGDEQFF
TRBD1,TRBJ2-3,.,TRBV25-1,TGTGCCAGCAGTGAGCACAGGGGCGGAGATACGCAGTATTTT,CASSEHRGGDTQYF
TRBD2,TRBJ2-7,.,TRBV27,TGTGCCAGCAGTTTGCGGGAGTTTTCCGGACCTACGAGCTCCTACGAGCAGTACTTC,CASSLREFSGPTSSYEQYF
.,TRBJ2-3,.,TRBV4-1,TGCGCCAGCAGCCAAGGGGAAACAGCCACAGATACGCAGTATTTT,CASSQGETATDTQYF
TRBD2,TRBJ2-1,.,TRBV6-4,TGTGCCAGCAGTGGGACTAGCGGGAGGGTCCCCAATGAGCAGTTCTTC,CASSGTSGRVPNEQFF